Listed here are 17 T cell receptor beta chains from one sample, sequenced in a study of T-cell reconstitution after alpha-beta-depleted transplantation in children. Construction of the TCRbeta library involved unique molecular identifiers. One entry per CDR3 protein, called by TCRdb with MiXCR from the PCR reads. The sample yields 250,000 to 300,000 distinct CDR3 sequences, roughly 9.5% seen once. Source: PBMCs from the stem cell graft donor, taken from the stem cell graft. The receptors originated from a human donor who donated a stem cell graft to a child with SCID.

The chain joins TRBV20-1 to TRBJ2-3; D is ambiguous. The germline gives CDR1 DFQATT, CDR2 SNEGSKA (reference sequence). V was cut by 0 bases and J by 2 bases, with 12 bases left in between. The CDR3 consists of 15 residues. CDR3 nucleotides: TGCAGTGCTAGAGATGGGTCAGCAGTCACAGATACGCAGTATTTT. Residues: CSARDGSAVTDTQYF.

In this sample, this clonotype turned up a few times. In DNA form, the CDR3 reads TGCGCCAGCAGCCTCTTACTAGCGGGGGGAGACAATGAGCAGTTCTTC. Its translation: CASSLLLAGGDNEQFF. This sequence joins TRBV5-1 and TRBJ2-1; 12 bases agree with TRBD2. The CDR3 runs to 16 residues. Trimming cost V 4 bases and J 5 bases; bases outside gene matches: 7. Germline V lookup: CDR1 SGHRS, CDR2 YFSETQ.

The V gene is TRBV20-1, the J gene TRBJ2-2; 8 bases are a match to TRBD2. The germline CDR1 and CDR2 sequences are DFQATT and SNEGSKA (reference sequence). With V trimmed by 3 bases and J by 0 bases, 0 bases remained unmatched. The CDR3 contains 14 residues. CDR3 nucleotide sequence: TGCAGTGCTAGTAGCGGGGCGAACACCGGGGAGCTGTTTTTT. Amino acids: CSASSGANTGELFF.

This chain connects TRBV5-1 to TRBJ1-6; D unresolved. Germline loops: CDR1 SGHRS, CDR2 YFSETQ. V was pared by 0 bases and J by 0 bases, with 4 bases between. There are 15 residues in the CDR3. The CDR3 region is CASSLGDSYNSPLHF. In nucleotides, the CDR3 is TGCGCCAGCAGCTTGGGGGACTCCTATAATTCACCCCTCCACTTT.

This clonotype has just a few counts. The chain links TRBV20-1 to TRBJ2-7, with 8 nucleotides matching TRBD1. This CDR3 is built from 14 residues. The germline gives CDR1 DFQATT, CDR2 SNEGSKA (reference sequence). With 3 bases clipped from V and 3 bases from J, the junction kept 7 bases outside the gene matches. Here the CDR3 reads CSARSGTGDYEQYF. The CDR3 nucleotides are TGCAGTGCTAGGTCCGGGACAGGTGACTACGAGCAGTACTTC.

V usage is TRBV7-2 and J usage is TRBJ1-2; D not certain. V lost 4 bases to trimming and J lost 14 bases, with 20 bases between them. CDR3 size: 13 residues. Germline CDR1 reads SGHTA; CDR2 reads FQGNSA. In nucleotides, the CDR3 is TGTGCCAGCAGCTCCGGTCGTGGAGTCCCACAGACCTTC. Protein product: CASSSGRGVPQTF.

This clonotype appeared a few times. The V and J genes are TRBV5-1 and TRBJ2-7; TRBD1 matches 8 bases. Germline values: CDR1 SGHRS, CDR2 YFSETQ. The CDR3 consists of 16 residues. The V and J ends lost 0 bases and 0 bases, in that order; junction bases with no gene match: 5. The CDR3 loop reads CASSLGTGNISYEQYF. The CDR3 nucleotides are TGCGCCAGCAGCTTGGGGACAGGGAACATCTCCTACGAGCAGTACTTC. The full variable domain, its missing parts supplied by reference TRBV5-1 and TRBJ2-7, is KAGVTQTPRYLIKTRGQQVTLSCSPISGHRSVSWYQQTPGQGLQFLFEYFSETQRNKGNFPGRFSGRQFSNSRSEMNVSTLELGDSALYLCASSLGTGNISYEQYFGPGTRLTVT.

This clonotype turned up a few times. The chain couples TRBV5-1 to TRBJ1-3; tentatively, D is TRBD1 (6 bases). V shed 4 bases and J shed 4 bases, with 15 bases lying between them. CDR1 and CDR2 from the germline V gene are SGHRS and YFSETQ. The length of the CDR3 is 15 residues. This chain's CDR3 is CASSREQGAGNTIYF. The CDR3 DNA sequence: TGCGCCAGCAGCAGAGAACAGGGAGCGGGAAACACCATATATTTT.

This clonotype was detected many times. V and J are TRBV5-1 and TRBJ1-1, with 8 bases identical to TRBD1. This CDR3 has 14 residues. Looked up from germline, CDR1 is SGHRS and CDR2 is YFSETQ. The V gene end was trimmed by 4 bases and the J gene end by 1 base; junction bases not matched to a gene: 3. The CDR3 nucleotides read TGCGCCAGCAGCACGGGACAGGCGAACACTGAAGCTTTCTTT. It yields the protein CASSTGQANTEAFF.

The V and J genes are TRBV7-9 and TRBJ2-5; 7 positions agree with TRBD1. The CDR3 is 14 residues long. Per germline, CDR1 SEHNR and CDR2 FQNEAQ (reference sequence). The V segment lost 6 bases and the J segment 3 bases; nucleotides outside the gene matches: 7. The CDR3: CASRAWDSKETQYF. The CDR3 DNA reads as TGTGCCAGCAGAGCGTGGGACAGCAAAGAGACCCAGTACTTC.

This clonotype turned up a few times. CDR3 amino acids: CASRQGGNGEQFF. As DNA, the CDR3 is TGCGCCAGCCGGCAGGGGGGGAACGGTGAGCAGTTCTTC. The V and J genes are TRBV5-1 and TRBJ2-1; TRBD1 or TRBD2 may be the D gene (7 bases each). Deletions cut 7 bases from V and 9 bases from J, with 17 bases between. The CDR3 consists of 13 residues. The germline gives CDR1 SGHRS, CDR2 YFSETQ.

V and J are TRBV5-4 and TRBJ1-1, with TRBD1 matching 9 bases. Germline CDR1 is SGHNT and CDR2 is YYREEE (reference sequence). V was clipped by 4 bases and J by 1 base; unmatched bases: 5. This CDR3 spans 15 amino acids. The CDR3 nucleotides are TGTGCCAGCAGCCCTGCGGACAGGGGGAACACTGAAGCTTTCTTT. It yields the protein CASSPADRGNTEAFF. Together with reference TRBV5-4 and TRBJ1-1, the CDR3 gives the full variable domain: ETGVTQSPTHLIKTRGQQVTLRCSSQSGHNTVSWYQQALGQGPQFIFQYYREEENGRGNFPPRFSGLQFPNYSSELNVNALELDDSALYLCASSPADRGNTEAFFGQGTRLTVV.

The V and J genes are TRBV7-6 and TRBJ2-1; tentatively, D is TRBD1 or TRBD2 (5 bases each). The CDR3 has 14 residues. The V and J ends lost 4 bases and 5 bases respectively, with 12 bases between them. Germline V CDR1 and CDR2: SGHVS, FNYEAQ. Written as DNA, the CDR3 is TGTGCCAGCAGCTGGGACGAGAGGAACAATGAGCAGTTCTTC. This sequence encodes CASSWDERNNEQFF. Full variable domain (outside the CDR3, taken from reference TRBV7-6 and TRBJ2-1): GAGVSQSPRYKVTKRGQDVALRCDPISGHVSLYWYRQALGQGPEFLTYFNYEAQQDKSGLPNDRFSAERPEGSISTLTIQRTEQRDSAMYRCASSWDERNNEQFFGPGTRLTVL.

This clonotype was picked up a small number of times. This chain uses TRBV6-5 with TRBJ1-1; 8 bases agree with TRBD1. Unmatched junction bases numbered 9, after V lost 0 bases and J lost 9 bases. Germline V gives CDR1 MNHEY, CDR2 SVGAGI. The CDR3 spans 15 residues. The chain's CDR3 is CASSYSGQAAKKAFF. The CDR3 DNA follows: TGTGCCAGCAGTTACTCGGGACAGGCGGCCAAGAAAGCTTTCTTT.

V usage is TRBV18 and J usage is TRBJ1-4; D not certain. The length of the CDR3 is 12 residues. Per germline, CDR1 KGHSH and CDR2 LQKENI. Trimming removed 2 bases at V and 7 bases at J, with 5 bases between. The CDR3 here is CASSPEGEKLFF. CDR3 DNA sequence: TGTGCCAGCTCACCAGAGGGTGAAAAACTGTTTTTT.

This clonotype was picked up a small number of times. This sequence joins TRBV3-1 and TRBJ1-1; TRBD1 is a possible D gene (5 bases). Germline CDR1 is LGHDT and CDR2 is YNNKEL (reference sequence). V lost 1 base to trimming and J lost 0 bases, with 6 bases between them. The length of the CDR3 is 14 residues. The CDR3 DNA is TGTGCCAGCAGCCAAGGACAGTTGAACACTGAAGCTTTCTTT. Translated: CASSQGQLNTEAFF.

V gene TRBV2 combines with J gene TRBJ2-3, with unresolved D. V was pared by 3 bases and J by 0 bases, with 10 bases between. This CDR3 is 15 amino acids long. The germline gives CDR1 SNHLY, CDR2 FYNNEI. CDR3 coding DNA: TGTGCCAGCAGTGATTGGCTGGAAAGCACAGATACGCAGTATTTT. Encoded protein: CASSDWLESTDTQYF.